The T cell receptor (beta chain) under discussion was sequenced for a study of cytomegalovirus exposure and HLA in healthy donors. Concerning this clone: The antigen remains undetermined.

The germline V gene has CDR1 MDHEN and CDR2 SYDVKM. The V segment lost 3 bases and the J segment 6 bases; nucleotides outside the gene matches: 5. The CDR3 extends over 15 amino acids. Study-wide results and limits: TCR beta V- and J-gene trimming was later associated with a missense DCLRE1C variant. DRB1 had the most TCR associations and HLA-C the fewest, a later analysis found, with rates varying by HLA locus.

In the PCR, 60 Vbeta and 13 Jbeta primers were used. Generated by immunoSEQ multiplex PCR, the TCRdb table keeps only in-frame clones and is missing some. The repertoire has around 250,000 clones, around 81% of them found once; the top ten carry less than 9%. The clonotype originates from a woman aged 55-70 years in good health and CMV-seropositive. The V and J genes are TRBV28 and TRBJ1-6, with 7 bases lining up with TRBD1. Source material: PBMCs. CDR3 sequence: CASSLVGQANSPLHF. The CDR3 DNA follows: TGTGCCAGCAGTTTGGTCGGACAGGCTAATTCACCCCTCCACTTT.